What follows are 7 T cell receptor beta chains derived from one specimen sequenced in a study of monozygotic twins with inflammatory bowel disease. TCRdb reprocessed the 5' RACE reads; each CDR3 protein has one entry and no DNA is given. Recorded for this sample: roughly 170,000 distinct CDR3 sequences. The sample was blood. These receptor sequences come from a human donor with ulcerative colitis or Crohn's disease, or a healthy co-twin of an affected twin (not recorded which).

The chain has TRBV4-1 and TRBJ2-2; TCRdb gives TRBD2 as the D gene, but with no DNA this cannot be confirmed. The CDR3 runs 16 residues. Looked up from germline, CDR1 is MGHRA and CDR2 is YSYEKL. CDR3 loop: CASRLAGGPGTGELFF.

This chain connects TRBV10-3 to TRBJ2-2; TCRdb's D call of TRBD2 is untestable without DNA. Germline CDR1 reads ENHRY; CDR2 reads SYGVKD. The CDR3 runs 17 residues. The CDR3: CAISEQRGTAVTGELFF.

The CDR3 here is CASSLAPGDYGYTF. The rearrangement links TRBV5-5 to TRBJ1-2; TCRdb's D call, TRBD1, is unchecked because there is no DNA. The CDR3 has 14 amino acids. Germline-derived CDR1 and CDR2 are SGHKS and YYEKEE (reference sequence).

The chain carries TRBV29-1 and TRBJ2-3; TCRdb designates TRBD2, a call that cannot be tested without DNA. CDR3 length: 13 residues. Germline CDR1 is SQVTM and CDR2 is ANQGSEA. The CDR3 region is CSVESLLGNTQYF.

The J gene is TRBJ2-5, the V gene TRBV11-2; TCRdb selects TRBD1, and the lack of DNA leaves this call unchecked. This CDR3 comprises 20 residues. CDR1 is SGHAT and CDR2 is FQNNGV in the germline V gene. This CDR3 reads CASSSISGPHFGTDQETQYF. Complete variable domain (other parts from reference TRBV11-2 and TRBJ2-5): EAGVAQSPRYKIIEKRQSVAFWCNPISGHATLYWYQQILGQGPKLLIQFQNNGVVDDSQLPKDRFSAERLKGVDSTLKIQPAKLEDSAVYLCASSSISGPHFGTDQETQYFGPGTRLLVL.

The chain employs TRBV3-1 and TRBJ2-5. CDR3 length: 12 amino acids. Germline V gene data show CDR1 as LGHDT and CDR2 as YNNKEL (reference sequence). CDR3 protein: CASSGAPETQYF.

CDR3 residues: CASSPPGQGDSSYGYTF. V and J are TRBV4-2 and TRBJ1-2; the D call from TCRdb, TRBD1, cannot be confirmed without DNA. CDR1 is LGHNA, CDR2 YNFKEQ, per germline. The CDR3 is made up of 17 amino acids.